The present T cell receptor (beta chain) was sequenced within a study of cytomegalovirus exposure and HLA in healthy donors. Only in-frame clones appear in the TCRdb table, and some are missing; sequencing was by immunoSEQ multiplex PCR. The profile shows about 220,000 clones, over 80% of them singletons. The CDR3 is 14 residues long. CDR1 and CDR2 from the germline V gene are KGHSH and LQKENI. Trimming cost V 3 bases and J 7 bases; bases outside gene matches: 5. The gene calls are TRBV18 and TRBJ1-2; 10 bases are a match to TRBD1. The sequenced material came from PBMCs. This TCR was recovered from a woman in her twenties or thirties in good health and CMV-seropositive. The CDR3 nucleotides are TGTGCCAGCTCACCGTCTGACAGGGGGCCTGGCTACACCTTC. Protein: CASSPSDRGPGYTF.